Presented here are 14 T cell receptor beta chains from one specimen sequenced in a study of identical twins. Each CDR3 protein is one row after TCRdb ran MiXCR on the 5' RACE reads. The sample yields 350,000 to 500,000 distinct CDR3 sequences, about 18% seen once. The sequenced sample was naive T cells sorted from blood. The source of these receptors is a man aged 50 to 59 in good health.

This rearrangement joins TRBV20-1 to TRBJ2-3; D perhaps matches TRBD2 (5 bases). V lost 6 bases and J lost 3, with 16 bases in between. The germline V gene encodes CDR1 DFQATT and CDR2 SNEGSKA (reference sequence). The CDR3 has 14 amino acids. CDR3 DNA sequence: TGCAGTGCCCCTAGCCCCCAAAGGACAGATACGCAGTATTTT. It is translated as CSAPSPQRTDTQYF.

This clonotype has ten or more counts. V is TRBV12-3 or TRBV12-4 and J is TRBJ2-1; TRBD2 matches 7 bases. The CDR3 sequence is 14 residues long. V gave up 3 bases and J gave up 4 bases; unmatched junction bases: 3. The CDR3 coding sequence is TGTGCCAGCAGTTTGGGGGGGGGTTACAATGAGCAGTTCTTC. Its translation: CASSLGGGYNEQFF.

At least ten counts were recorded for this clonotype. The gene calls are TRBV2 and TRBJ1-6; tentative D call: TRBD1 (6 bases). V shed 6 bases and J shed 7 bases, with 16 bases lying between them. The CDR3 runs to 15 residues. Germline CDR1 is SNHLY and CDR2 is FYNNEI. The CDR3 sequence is CASRNRDPGNSPLHF. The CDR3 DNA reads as TGTGCCAGCAGGAACAGGGACCCAGGGAATTCACCCCTCCACTTT.

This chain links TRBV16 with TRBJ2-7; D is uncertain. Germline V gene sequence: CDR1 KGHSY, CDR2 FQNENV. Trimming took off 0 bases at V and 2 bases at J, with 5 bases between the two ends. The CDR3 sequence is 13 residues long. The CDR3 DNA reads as TGTGCCAGCAGCCAATCGACAACCTACGAGCAGTACTTC. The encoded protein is CASSQSTTYEQYF.

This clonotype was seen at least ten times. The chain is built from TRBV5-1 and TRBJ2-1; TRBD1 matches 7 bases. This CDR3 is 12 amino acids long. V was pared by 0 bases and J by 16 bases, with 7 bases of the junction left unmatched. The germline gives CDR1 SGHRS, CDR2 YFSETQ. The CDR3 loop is CASSLGETGPFF. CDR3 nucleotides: TGCGCCAGCAGCTTGGGGGAGACAGGGCCATTCTTC.

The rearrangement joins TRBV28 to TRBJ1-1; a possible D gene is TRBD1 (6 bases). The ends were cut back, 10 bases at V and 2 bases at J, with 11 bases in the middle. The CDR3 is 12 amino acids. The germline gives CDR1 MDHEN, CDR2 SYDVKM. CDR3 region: CATEGGNTEAFF. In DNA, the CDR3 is TGTGCCACAGAAGGGGGAAACACTGAAGCTTTCTTT.

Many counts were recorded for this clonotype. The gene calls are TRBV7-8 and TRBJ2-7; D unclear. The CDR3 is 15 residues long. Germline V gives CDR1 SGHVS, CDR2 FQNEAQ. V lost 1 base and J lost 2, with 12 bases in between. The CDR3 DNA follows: TGTGCCAGCAGCTTAGAGGCCGATGTCACCTACGAGCAGTACTTC. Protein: CASSLEADVTYEQYF.

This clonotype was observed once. Here the CDR3 DNA reads TGCAGCGTTGAGGACAGGAACAGGGGGATCTACGAGCAGTACTTC. It specifies CSVEDRNRGIYEQYF. V and J are TRBV29-1 and TRBJ2-7, with 8 bases aligning to TRBD1. Germline lookup yields CDR1 SQVTM and CDR2 ANQGSEA. V lost 3 bases and J lost 3; bases outside the gene matches: 10. This CDR3 contains 15 residues.

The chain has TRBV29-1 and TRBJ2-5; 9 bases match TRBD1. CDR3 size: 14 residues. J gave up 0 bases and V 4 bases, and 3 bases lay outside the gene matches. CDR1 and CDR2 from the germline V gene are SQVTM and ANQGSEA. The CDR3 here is CSVGGTGYQETQYF. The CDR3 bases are TGCAGCGTTGGCGGGACAGGGTACCAAGAGACCCAGTACTTC. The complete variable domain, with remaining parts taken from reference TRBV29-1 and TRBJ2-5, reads SAVISQKPSRDICQRGTSLTIQCQVDSQVTMMFWYRQQPGQSLTLIATANQGSEATYESGFVIDKFPISRPNLTFSTLTVSNMSPEDSSIYLCSVGGTGYQETQYFGPGTRLLVL.

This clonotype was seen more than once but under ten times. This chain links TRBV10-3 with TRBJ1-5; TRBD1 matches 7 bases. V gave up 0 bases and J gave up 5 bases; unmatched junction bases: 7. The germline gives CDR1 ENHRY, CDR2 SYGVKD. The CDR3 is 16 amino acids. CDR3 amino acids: CAISESGQRQDQPQHF. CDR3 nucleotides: TGTGCCATCAGTGAGTCGGGACAGAGACAGGATCAGCCCCAGCATTTT.

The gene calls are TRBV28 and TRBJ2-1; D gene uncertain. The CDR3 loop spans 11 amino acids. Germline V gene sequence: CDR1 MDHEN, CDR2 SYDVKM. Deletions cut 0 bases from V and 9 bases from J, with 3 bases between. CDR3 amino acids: CASSLWREQFF. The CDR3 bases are TGTGCCAGCAGTTTATGGCGTGAGCAGTTCTTC. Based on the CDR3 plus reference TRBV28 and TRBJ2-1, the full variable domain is DVKVTQSSRYLVKRTGEKVFLECVQDMDHENMFWYRQDPGLGLRLIYFSYDVKMKEKGDIPEGYSVSREKKERFSLILESASTNQTSMYLCASSLWREQFFGPGTRLTVL.

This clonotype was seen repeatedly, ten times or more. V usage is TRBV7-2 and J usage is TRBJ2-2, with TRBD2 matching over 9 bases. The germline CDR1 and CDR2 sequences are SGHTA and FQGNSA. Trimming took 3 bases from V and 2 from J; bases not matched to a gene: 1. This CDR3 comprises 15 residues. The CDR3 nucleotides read TGTGCCAGCAGCTTGCGGGGGGGCAACACCGGGGAGCTGTTTTTT. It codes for CASSLRGGNTGELFF.

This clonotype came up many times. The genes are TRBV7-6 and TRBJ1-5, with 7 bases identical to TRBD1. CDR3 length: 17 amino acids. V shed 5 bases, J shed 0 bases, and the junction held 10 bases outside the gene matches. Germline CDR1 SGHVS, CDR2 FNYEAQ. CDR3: CASSQGTGEDSNQPQHF. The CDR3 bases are TGTGCCAGCAGCCAGGGCACAGGGGAGGATAGCAATCAGCCCCAGCATTTT. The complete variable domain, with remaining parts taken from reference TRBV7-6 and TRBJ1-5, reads GAGVSQSPRYKVTKRGQDVALRCDPISGHVSLYWYRQALGQGPEFLTYFNYEAQQDKSGLPNDRFSAERPEGSISTLTIQRTEQRDSAMYRCASSQGTGEDSNQPQHFGDGTRLSIL.

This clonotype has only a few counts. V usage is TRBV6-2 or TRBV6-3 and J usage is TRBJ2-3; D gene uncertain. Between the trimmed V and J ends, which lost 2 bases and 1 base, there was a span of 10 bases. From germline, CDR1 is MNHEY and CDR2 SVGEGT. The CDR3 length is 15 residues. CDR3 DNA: TGTGCCAGCAGTTACCGGAGTCCCTGCACAGATACGCAGTATTTT. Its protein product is CASSYRSPCTDTQYF.